This TCR beta chain was identified in a study of T cell responses to AZD1222 COVID-19 vaccine. Only in-frame clones appear in the TCRdb table, and some are missing; sequencing was by immunoSEQ multiplex PCR. The sample carries approximately 100,000 clones, about 91% recorded once. Study conclusions and caveats: Spike-specific TCR breadth and depth were elevated following two AZD1222 doses. There were mostly white British donors and more females than males, and clonal diversity was possibly underestimated. Repertoires were obtained only post-peak T cell response.

To note about this clone: The antigen remains unidentified.

CDR1 and CDR2 from the germline V gene are SGHAT and FQDESV (reference sequence). The CDR3 extends over 14 amino acids. After removal of 8 bases from V and 2 bases from J, the junction contained 5 bases not matched to a gene. The chain links TRBV11-1 to TRBJ2-2, with 7 nucleotides matching TRBD1. The receptor's source is an adult in good health. Sequencing used peripheral blood, obtained on day 0 of AZD1222 vaccination. The CDR3 bases are TGTGCCAGCGAACAGGGGACAAACACCGGGGAGCTGTTTTTT. It codes for CASEQGTNTGELFF.